Below, 3 T cell receptor beta chains from the same sample are listed, as sequenced in a study of T cell repertoires in cytomegalovirus infection (dated by TCRdb to between 2018 and 2021). The meaning of the sample's treatment or condition label: in vitro stimulation with specific CMV peptide epitopes to enrich CMV-specific T cells. No antigens are known for them. These reads were obtained on an Illumina HiSeq 1500. TCRdb reanalyzed the raw reads on its own, using fastp at Q25 for trimming and MiXCR for clone calling, and kept in-frame beta chains. Every distinct CDR3 protein forms one entry, paired with its most common genes and DNA. This sample holds roughly 570,000 distinct CDR3 sequences; just under 40% were observed only once. About half of the sample is in the top ten clones. The input for sequencing was cultured PBMCs, taken from culture after CMV antigen stimulation. All receptors derive from a human donor in good health (CMV status not recorded). Some clones in this sample may be carry-over from other donors' samples.

This clonotype turned up a few times. V and J are TRBV3-1 and TRBJ2-1; D call uncertain. CDR1 is LGHDT, CDR2 YNNKEL, per germline (reference sequence). V dropped 4 bases and J dropped 4 bases, with 14 bases sitting between them. The CDR3 consists of 15 residues. CDR3 sequence: CASSLAHLGYNEQFF. CDR3 coding DNA: TGTGCCAGCAGCCTAGCTCATCTGGGTTACAATGAGCAGTTCTTC.

The V call is TRBV10-3, the J call TRBJ2-2; weak D call: TRBD1 (6 bases). The CDR3 runs 15 residues. Trimming took 3 bases from V and 0 from J, leaving 8 bases between them. Per the germline V gene, CDR1 is ENHRY and CDR2 is SYGVKD. The CDR3 DNA follows: TGTGCCATCAGTGAAGGGGGAGCGAACACCGGGGAGCTGTTTTTT. Amino acids: CAISEGGANTGELFF.

This clonotype has just a few counts. The chain has TRBV7-2 and TRBJ2-7; D gene uncertain. CDR3 size: 16 residues. The V and J ends lost 3 bases and 2 bases respectively, with 17 bases between them. Germline lookup yields CDR1 SGHTA and CDR2 FQGNSA. CDR3 region: CASSFKVDLNTYEQYF. The DNA for the CDR3 is TGTGCCAGCAGCTTTAAGGTCGACCTGAACACCTACGAGCAGTACTTC.